The 19 T cell receptor beta chains in this list originate from one sample, sequenced in a study of PD-1 blockade in classical Hodgkin lymphoma (dated by TCRdb to the early 2020s). The sample's time point, from its label and the paper: cycle 4 day 1 (C4D1), after 5 to 7 weeks of nivolumab. Relapse after autologous stem cell transplantation had occurred in all trial patients, and cohorts A, B and C were distinguished by prior brentuximab vedotin exposure. Library creation used the immunoSEQ multiplex PCR assay. TCRdb limited this immuneACCESS table to in-frame rearrangements with V and J called. A share of clones is missing; checked studies link under half to unresolved V genes, and the rest is unexplained. Recorded for this sample are about 39,000 clones; 75% to 85% of them occurred a single time. Approximately 9.4% of the sample rests with the top ten. The sequencing used peripheral blood mononuclear cells (PBMCs), collected before the fourth cycle of nivolumab. The receptors come from a human donor with classical Hodgkin lymphoma.

The V gene is TRBV5-6, the J gene TRBJ2-1, with 10 nucleotides matching TRBD1. The CDR3 runs to 15 residues. J was trimmed by 5 bases and V by 4 bases; bases with no gene match: 6. Germline V gene lookup returns CDR1 SGHDT and CDR2 YYEEEE. CDR3 sequence (DNA): TGTGCCAGCAGCCTAGACAGGGGGCCAGACAATGAGCAGTTCTTC. Translated, it gives CASSLDRGPDNEQFF.

This rearrangement joins TRBV6-6 to TRBJ1-4, with 8 nucleotides matching TRBD1. This CDR3 has 16 amino acids. Germline V gene sequence: CDR1 MNHNY, CDR2 SVGAGI (reference sequence). V lost 2 bases to trimming and J lost 8 bases; unmatched junction nucleotides: 10. The CDR3 DNA follows: TGTGCCAGCAGTTACGGTAGAGGACAGGGACGGGAAAAACTGTTTTTT. Translating gives CASSYGRGQGREKLFF.

This clone is a singleton in its sample. The chain combines TRBV19 with TRBJ2-7, with a tentative D call TRBD1 (5 bases). The V and J ends lost 4 bases and 2 bases respectively, with 9 bases between them. The CDR3 runs to 13 residues. Per germline, CDR1 LNHDA and CDR2 SQIVND (reference sequence). This CDR3 is CASSTGITYEQYF. The CDR3 DNA reads as TGTGCCAGTAGTACAGGGATTACCTACGAGCAGTACTTC.

This clone was counted only a few times. The rearrangement joins TRBV5-4 to TRBJ2-2; D assignment may be TRBD1 or TRBD2 (5 bases each). The V end lost 1 base, the J end lost 5 bases, and 12 bases lay between the germline ends. The CDR3 length is 15 residues. CDR1 is SGHNT, CDR2 YYREEE, per germline (reference sequence). Written as DNA, the CDR3 is TGTGCCAGCAGCTTGCATGGGGGTGGAACCGGGGAGCTGTTTTTT. It encodes CASSLHGGGTGELFF.

The V and J genes are TRBV29-1 and TRBJ2-5; TRBD1 might be the D (6 bases). The CDR3 has 13 amino acids. Germline CDR1 SQVTM, CDR2 ANQGSEA. Trimming shortened V by 7 bases and J by 1 base, and 13 bases separated the two germline ends. The CDR3 loop reads CSARQDPQETQYF. The CDR3 region has the DNA TGCAGCGCCCGACAGGACCCCCAAGAGACCCAGTACTTC.

This clone was seen only once. This chain connects TRBV7-2 to TRBJ2-3; D is perhaps TRBD1 (8 bases). Germline-derived CDR1 and CDR2 are SGHTA and FQGNSA. The CDR3 contains 13 residues. V dropped 0 bases and J dropped 13 bases, with 14 bases sitting between them. DNA for the CDR3: TGTGCCAGCAGCTTAGCGGTAACAGGGGGGGAGTATTTT. Amino acids: CASSLAVTGGEYF.

The chain joins TRBV6-5 to TRBJ1-2, with 7 bases matching TRBD1. Per germline, CDR1 MNHEY and CDR2 SVGAGI. CDR3 length equals 14 residues. The V and J ends lost 5 bases and 2 bases, in that order; junction bases with no gene match: 5. For the CDR3, the DNA is TGTGCCAGCAGTCAGACAGGGCCCAACTATGGCTACACCTTC. Its protein is CASSQTGPNYGYTF.

V usage is TRBV15 and J usage is TRBJ1-2, with D unresolved. The V gene lost 0 bases and the J gene lost 6 bases, with 14 bases spanning the gap. CDR1 LNHNV and CDR2 YYDKDF come from the germline V gene (reference sequence). This CDR3 is built from 15 residues. In DNA form, the CDR3 reads TGTGCCACCAGCAGAGAACCCACGCAAGTGAATGGCTACACCTTC. Translation gives CATSREPTQVNGYTF.

The rearrangement joins TRBV5-4 to TRBJ2-1; D ambiguous. This CDR3 comprises 12 residues. Germline lookup yields CDR1 SGHNT and CDR2 YYREEE (reference sequence). V dropped 2 bases and J dropped 0 bases, with 0 bases sitting between them. For the CDR3, the DNA is TGTGCCAGCAGCTTCTCCTACAATGAGCAGTTCTTC. It yields the protein CASSFSYNEQFF.

This clone was counted a single time. The rearrangement joins TRBV7-2 to TRBJ2-3, with 13 bases identical to TRBD2. The V gene end was trimmed by 3 bases and the J gene end by 0 bases; junction bases not matched to a gene: 3. The CDR3 consists of 17 residues. Per the germline V gene, CDR1 is SGHTA and CDR2 is FQGNSA. The CDR3 protein is CASSFRTSGGSTDTQYF. The CDR3 DNA reads TGTGCCAGCAGCTTCAGGACTAGCGGGGGAAGCACAGATACGCAGTATTTT.

V gene TRBV7-9 combines with J gene TRBJ1-1; 7 nucleotides align to TRBD1. The germline V gene encodes CDR1 SEHNR and CDR2 FQNEAQ (reference sequence). The CDR3 sequence is 17 residues long. V trimming: 5 bases; J trimming: 1 base; junction bases outside the gene matches: 13. CDR3 coding DNA: TGTGCCAGCAGCAAACCGACAGGGTTGGGGCCGAACACTGAAGCTTTCTTT. As protein: CASSKPTGLGPNTEAFF.

The J gene is TRBJ2-5, the V gene TRBV2; D unclear. Germline V CDR1 and CDR2: SNHLY, FYNNEI. This CDR3 region has 14 residues. Deletions cut 0 bases from V and 1 base from J, with 6 bases between. The DNA of the CDR3 is TGTGCCAGCAGTGAAGCGGGGTCCCAAGAGACCCAGTACTTC. Translation gives CASSEAGSQETQYF.

This chain links TRBV18 with TRBJ2-7; no reliable D call. This CDR3 is built from 12 residues. V lost 4 bases and J lost 6, with 10 bases in between. CDR1 KGHSH and CDR2 LQKENI come from the germline V gene. CDR3 amino acids: CASSLPGPEQYF. In DNA form, the CDR3 reads TGTGCCAGCTCACTACCGGGCCCCGAGCAGTACTTC.

V is TRBV6-6 and J is TRBJ2-4; D is unclear. The length of the CDR3 is 16 residues. Germline assignment: CDR1 MNHNY and CDR2 SVGAGI (reference sequence). The V gene lost 6 bases and the J gene lost 7 bases, with 22 bases spanning the gap. CDR3 DNA: TGTGCCAGCAGACTCCGGGTAGGCCCCCCCACGAACATTCAGTACTTC. Translation: CASRLRVGPPTNIQYF.

DNA of the CDR3: TGTGCCAGCAGCTTAGCTCGGACAGGGGCGAACGAGCAGTACTTC. It codes for CASSLARTGANEQYF. V and J are TRBV7-8 and TRBJ2-7; 9 nucleotides match TRBD1. The CDR3 spans 15 residues. V lost 0 bases and J lost 5; bases outside the gene matches: 5. Germline V gene data show CDR1 as SGHVS and CDR2 as FQNEAQ.

The chain carries TRBV7-6 and TRBJ2-5; the D is unclear. The DNA end lines up better with TRBJ2-7; the J call may be wrong. The CDR3 consists of 12 residues. CDR1 and CDR2 from the germline V gene are SGHVS and FNYEAQ. CDR3 amino acids: CASSSTLYEQYF. CDR3 nucleotide sequence: TGTGCCAGCAGCTCCACTCTCTACGAGCAGTACTTC.

CDR3 sequence: CSVNRAADGVRYGYTF. The CDR3 nucleotides read TGCAGCGTTAACCGTGCCGCAGACGGGGTCAGATATGGCTACACCTTC. The chain links TRBV29-1 to TRBJ1-2, with D uncertain. The germline gives CDR1 SQVTM, CDR2 ANQGSEA. This CDR3 region has 16 residues. V dropped 5 bases and J dropped 5 bases, with 24 bases sitting between them.

The chain joins TRBV7-8 to TRBJ2-3, with 8 bases matching TRBD1. Germline trimming cut 0 bases from V and 0 bases from J; bases unmatched to any gene: 8. Germline CDR1 reads SGHVS; CDR2 reads FQNEAQ. CDR3 size: 18 residues. CDR3 sequence: CASSLAQYRGVSTDTQYF. The CDR3 bases are TGTGCCAGCAGCTTAGCGCAATACAGGGGGGTCAGCACAGATACGCAGTATTTT.

This clone has just a few counts. The chain links TRBV28 to TRBJ2-7; 8 bases fit TRBD1. In germline, CDR1 is MDHEN, CDR2 SYDVKM. The V gene end was trimmed by 7 bases and the J gene end by 5 bases; junction bases not matched to a gene: 7. This CDR3 has 13 residues. The CDR3, as DNA: TGTGCCAGCACCGTGACAGGGGTCGACGAGCAGTACTTC. Protein sequence: CASTVTGVDEQYF. Supplemented by reference TRBV28 and TRBJ2-7, the full variable domain reads DVKVTQSSRYLVKRTGEKVFLECVQDMDHENMFWYRQDPGLGLRLIYFSYDVKMKEKGDIPEGYSVSREKKERFSLILESASTNQTSMYLCASTVTGVDEQYFGPGTRLTVT.